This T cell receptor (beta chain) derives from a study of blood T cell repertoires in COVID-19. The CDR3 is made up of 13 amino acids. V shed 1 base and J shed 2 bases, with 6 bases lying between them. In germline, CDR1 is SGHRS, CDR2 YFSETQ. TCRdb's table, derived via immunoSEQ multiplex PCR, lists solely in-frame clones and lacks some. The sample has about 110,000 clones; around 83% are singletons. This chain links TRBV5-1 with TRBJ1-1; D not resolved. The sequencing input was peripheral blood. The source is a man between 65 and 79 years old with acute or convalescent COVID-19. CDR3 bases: TGCGCCAGCAGCTTGTCCCTTAACACTGAAGCTTTCTTT. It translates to CASSLSLNTEAFF.